This T cell receptor beta chain was profiled in a study of cytomegalovirus exposure and HLA in healthy donors. The wider study: Earlier sequencing of approximately 180 million T cells yielded around 100 million unique TCR beta sequences. General study results and limits: Later analysis identified several of the most significant clusters that appeared linked to common viral pathogens.

Concerning this clone: No antigen is known for it.

PCR involved 60 Vbeta and 13 Jbeta primers. Some clones are missing from TCRdb's copy, which holds only in-frame ones; the method was immunoSEQ multiplex PCR. The sample lists 68,000 or so clones; about 81% were seen once. V shed 7 bases, J shed 0 bases, and the junction held 5 bases outside the gene matches. This CDR3 is 14 amino acids long. CDR1 and CDR2 from the germline V gene are SNHLY and FYNNEI. Material: PBMCs. This clonotype was sampled from a human donor in good health. The V gene is TRBV2, the J gene TRBJ2-7; 8 bases map to TRBD1. The CDR3 protein is CASKTGASSYEQYF. The CDR3, as DNA: TGTGCCAGCAAGACAGGGGCCAGCTCCTACGAGCAGTACTTC.